A single sample is the source of the 27 T cell receptor beta chains below, sequenced in a study of T cell clonotyping in hematopoietic cell transplantation. Clones were sequenced by immunoSEQ multiplex PCR, and TCRdb holds only the in-frame ones, with some missing. The table includes over 8,500 clones, less than 90% detected once. This sample comprised PBMCs, obtained 180 days after allogeneic stem cell transplant. These receptors were obtained from a human patient who had an allogeneic stem cell transplant, so the T cells may come from the graft donor. The donor label of this sample is uncertain. Some clones in this sample may be carry-over from other donors' samples.

This chain uses TRBV19 with TRBJ2-3, with 10 nucleotides matching TRBD1. V shed 7 bases and J 8 bases; nucleotides not matched to a gene: 12. Germline CDR1 reads LNHDA; CDR2 reads SQIVND (reference sequence). CDR3 length equals 15 residues. The CDR3 nucleotides are TGTGCCAGTACCGGGGACAGGGGAAGTTTTGGTACGCAGTATTTT. This sequence encodes CASTGDRGSFGTQYF. Looking up the rest from reference TRBV19 and TRBJ2-3 gives the full variable domain: DGGITQSPKYLFRKEGQNVTLSCEQNLNHDAMYWYRQDPGQGLRLIYYSQIVNDFQKGDIAEGYSVSREKKESFPLTVTSAQKNPTAFYLCASTGDRGSFGTQYFGPGTRLTVL.

CDR3 protein: CASSQELAGGYNEQFF. CDR3 DNA: TGTGCCAGCAGCCAAGAACTAGCGGGGGGATACAATGAGCAGTTCTTC. This chain connects TRBV14 to TRBJ2-1, with 12 nucleotides matching TRBD2. With V trimmed by 0 bases and J by 4 bases, 1 base remained unmatched. CDR3 size: 16 residues. Per germline, CDR1 SGHDN and CDR2 FVKESK.

The chain has TRBV28 and TRBJ1-2; TRBD1 matches at 8 bases. The CDR3 has 15 amino acids. CDR1 is MDHEN and CDR2 is SYDVKM in the germline V gene. With 8 bases clipped from V and 0 bases from J, the junction kept 8 bases outside the gene matches. CDR3 sequence reads: CASQPGTGANYGYTF. The CDR3 DNA is TGTGCCAGCCAACCTGGGACAGGAGCTAACTATGGCTACACCTTC.

This clone was detected once. The V call is TRBV10-3, the J call TRBJ1-1; D unresolved. Looked up from germline, CDR1 is ENHRY and CDR2 is SYGVKD. Deletions cut 4 bases from V and 1 base from J, with 10 bases between. The CDR3 has 14 amino acids. This CDR3 reads CAISAREANTEAFF. The CDR3 region has the DNA TGTGCCATCAGTGCTAGGGAGGCGAACACTGAAGCTTTCTTT.

The J gene is TRBJ1-5, the V gene TRBV30, with 7 bases fitting TRBD1. CDR3 length: 13 amino acids. The germline gives CDR1 GTSNPN, CDR2 SVGIG (reference sequence). V shed 3 bases and J 6 bases; nucleotides not matched to a gene: 5. CDR3 sequence reads: CAWRGTAGQPQHF. Here the CDR3 DNA reads TGTGCCTGGAGGGGGACAGCGGGTCAGCCCCAGCATTTT.

This clone was counted a few times. V is TRBV19 and J is TRBJ1-3; TRBD1 agrees at 8 bases. The length of the CDR3 is 15 residues. The V segment lost 6 bases and the J segment 1 base; nucleotides outside the gene matches: 5. Germline V gene data show CDR1 as LNHDA and CDR2 as SQIVND (reference sequence). The CDR3 sequence is CASRRQGLSGNTIYF. The CDR3 DNA is TGTGCCAGTAGGAGACAGGGGTTGTCTGGAAACACCATATATTTT.

V gene TRBV5-6 combines with J gene TRBJ1-3; a possible D gene is TRBD1 (5 bases). Germline values: CDR1 SGHDT, CDR2 YYEEEE. V was trimmed by 2 bases and J by 2 bases, leaving 11 bases between them. The CDR3 is 15 residues long. The CDR3 DNA is TGTGCCAGCAGCTTCCGGGACGCCGCTGGAAACACCATATATTTT. Amino acid sequence: CASSFRDAAGNTIYF. Full variable domain (missing parts from reference TRBV5-6 and TRBJ1-3): DAGVTQSPTHLIKTRGQQVTLRCSPKSGHDTVSWYQQALGQGPQFIFQYYEEEERQRGNFPDRFSGHQFPNYSSELNVNALLLGDSALYLCASSFRDAAGNTIYFGEGSWLTVV.

This clone showed up just a few times. CDR3 DNA: TGTGCCAGCAGCAACTCCGCAACTAATGAAAAACTGTTTTTT. Translated, it gives CASSNSATNEKLFF. V is TRBV7-6 and J is TRBJ1-4; D not resolved. The germline V gene has CDR1 SGHVS and CDR2 FNYEAQ. The CDR3 spans 14 residues. Trimming took off 5 bases at V and 0 bases at J, with 7 bases between the two ends. The whole variable domain, remainder taken from reference TRBV7-6 and TRBJ1-4, is GAGVSQSPRYKVTKRGQDVALRCDPISGHVSLYWYRQALGQGPEFLTYFNYEAQQDKSGLPNDRFSAERPEGSISTLTIQRTEQRDSAMYRCASSNSATNEKLFFGSGTQLSVL.

The CDR3 sequence is CASSLEGTGSEAFF. In nucleotides, the CDR3 is TGCGCCAGCAGCTTGGAGGGGACAGGGTCGGAAGCTTTCTTT. The chain is built from TRBV5-1 and TRBJ1-1, with TRBD1 identical over 9 bases. Germline assignment: CDR1 SGHRS and CDR2 YFSETQ. Losses at the gene ends were 0 bases for V and 8 bases for J; bases not matched to a gene: 5. There are 14 residues in the CDR3.

V usage is TRBV10-3 and J usage is TRBJ1-2; D is unresolved. The germline V and J ends were trimmed by 0 bases and 4 bases, with 9 bases remaining between them. Germline loops: CDR1 ENHRY, CDR2 SYGVKD. The CDR3 contains 14 residues. The CDR3: CAISESLTSYGYTF. In DNA form, the CDR3 reads TGTGCCATCAGTGAGTCTCTGACAAGCTATGGCTACACCTTC.

The chain links TRBV7-8 to TRBJ1-2; the D is unclear. The CDR3 has 15 residues. The V gene's germline CDR1 is SGHVS and CDR2 FQNEAQ. V was cut by 1 base and J by 7 bases, with 16 bases left in between. The CDR3 bases are TGTGCCAGCAGCTTAGTCCTTGTCCCGCGGGGTGGCTACACCTTC. It is translated as CASSLVLVPRGGYTF.

V gene TRBV11-3 combines with J gene TRBJ1-1, with D maybe TRBD1 (6 bases). Germline V gene data show CDR1 as SGHNT and CDR2 as YENEEA. The V and J ends lost 4 bases and 0 bases respectively, with 18 bases between them. The CDR3 spans 17 residues. The CDR3 here is CASSSRGGKGMNTEAFF. The DNA of the CDR3 is TGTGCCAGCAGCTCCCGAGGGGGGAAGGGGATGAACACTGAAGCTTTCTTT.

The chain is built from TRBV18 and TRBJ1-3; TRBD1 is a possible D gene (5 bases). Deletions cut 1 base from V and 0 bases from J, with 16 bases between. The germline CDR1 and CDR2 sequences are KGHSH and LQKENI. This CDR3 comprises 18 residues. The CDR3 region has the DNA TGTGCCAGCTCACCACTCTGGGCAGGGCTGAGCTCTGGAAACACCATATATTTT. Translating it yields CASSPLWAGLSSGNTIYF.

This rearrangement joins TRBV25-1 to TRBJ2-3, with 7 bases matching TRBD1. Germline loops: CDR1 MGHDK, CDR2 SYGVNS. The CDR3 runs to 14 residues. J was trimmed by 1 base and V by 4 bases; bases with no gene match: 2. CDR3 protein: CASSVTGGTDTQYF. DNA of the CDR3: TGTGCCAGCAGTGTAACAGGGGGCACAGATACGCAGTATTTT.

The CDR3 here is CASSFDRGTEAFF. CDR3 DNA sequence: TGTGCCAGCAGCTTTGACAGGGGGACTGAAGCTTTCTTT. The chain employs TRBV5-4 and TRBJ1-1; TRBD1 matches at 9 bases. The germline gives CDR1 SGHNT, CDR2 YYREEE (reference sequence). The CDR3 spans 13 residues. With 2 bases clipped from V and 5 bases from J, the junction kept 1 base outside the gene matches.

The V and J genes are TRBV29-1 and TRBJ1-2, with D possibly being TRBD1 (5 bases). Trimming took 0 bases from V and 6 from J, leaving 17 bases between them. The CDR3 is 15 amino acids. Germline CDR1 reads SQVTM; CDR2 reads ANQGSEA. CDR3 bases: TGCAGCGTTGAAGATCGGGCAGGGAAATGGAATGGCTACACCTTC. This sequence encodes CSVEDRAGKWNGYTF.

Here the CDR3 DNA reads TGTGCCAGCAGTCTAGCTTATTATAGGGGTGGTAATTCACCCCTCCACTTT. Its protein product is CASSLAYYRGGNSPLHF. The V gene is TRBV28, the J gene TRBJ1-6, with TRBD1 as a possible D gene (5 bases). The CDR3 covers 17 residues. Trimming pared 5 bases from V and 6 bases from J, leaving 20 bases between. Germline-derived CDR1 and CDR2 are MDHEN and SYDVKM.

The chain has TRBV7-8 and TRBJ2-1; 9 bases align to TRBD2. There are 15 residues in the CDR3. Germline V gene sequence: CDR1 SGHVS, CDR2 FQNEAQ. V dropped 5 bases and J dropped 7; count of bases not matched to a gene: 9. CDR3 sequence: CASSGRGGQGNEQFF. In nucleotides, the CDR3 is TGTGCCAGCAGCGGGCGGGGGGGCCAGGGGAATGAGCAGTTCTTC. The whole variable domain, remainder taken from reference TRBV7-8 and TRBJ2-1, is GAGVSQSPRYKVAKRGQDVALRCDPISGHVSLFWYQQALGQGPEFLTYFQNEAQLDKSGLPSDRFFAERPEGSVSTLKIQRTQQEDSAVYLCASSGRGGQGNEQFFGPGTRLTVL.

This rearrangement joins TRBV19 to TRBJ1-2, with a possible D match to TRBD1 (6 bases). Germline values: CDR1 LNHDA, CDR2 SQIVND (reference sequence). The V end was cut by 3 bases, the J end by 2 bases, with 7 bases between. The CDR3 loop spans 13 amino acids. The CDR3 reads CASSIQGNYGYTF. CDR3 DNA: TGTGCCAGTAGTATCCAGGGGAACTATGGCTACACCTTC.

J is TRBJ1-5 and V is TRBV6-9; TRBD1 aligns across 8 bases. The CDR3 is 15 amino acids. The V segment lost 3 bases and the J segment 6 bases; nucleotides outside the gene matches: 7. Looked up from germline, CDR1 is MNHGY and CDR2 is SVAAGI. The CDR3 nucleotides are TGTGCCAGCAGTTACAGTCAGGGGGCGGCTCAGCCCCAGCATTTT. Encoded protein: CASSYSQGAAQPQHF.

V usage is TRBV28 and J usage is TRBJ2-5; D might be TRBD2 (6 bases). Germline CDR1 reads MDHEN; CDR2 reads SYDVKM. The CDR3 loop spans 16 amino acids. Trimming removed 5 bases at V and 3 bases at J, with 19 bases between. The CDR3: CASSRGGSGGEETQYF. In DNA, the CDR3 is TGTGCCAGCAGTCGTGGGGGTAGCGGAGGGGAAGAGACCCAGTACTTC.

The rearrangement links TRBV9 to TRBJ2-5; 7 nucleotides agree with TRBD1. The length of the CDR3 is 14 residues. V lost 4 bases, J lost 2 bases, and 5 bases stayed unmatched. Per germline, CDR1 SGDLS and CDR2 YYNGEE. The CDR3 loop reads CASSPLTGQETQYF. The DNA of the CDR3 is TGTGCCAGCAGCCCCCTGACAGGGCAAGAGACCCAGTACTTC.

V gene TRBV9 combines with J gene TRBJ2-7; D is possibly TRBD1 or TRBD2 (6 bases each). Per the germline V gene, CDR1 is SGDLS and CDR2 is YYNGEE. The ends were cut back, 3 bases at V and 0 bases at J, with 10 bases in the middle. The CDR3 length is 14 residues. For the CDR3, the DNA is TGTGCCAGCAGCGCCACGGGGGCCTCCTACGAGCAGTACTTC. It encodes CASSATGASYEQYF.

V is TRBV5-5 and J is TRBJ1-2; TRBD1 matches 8 bases. The CDR3 consists of 14 residues. Germline assignment: CDR1 SGHKS and CDR2 YYEKEE (reference sequence). The trim removed 4 bases at V and 5 bases at J, leaving 7 bases unmatched. The DNA of the CDR3 is TGTGCCAGCAGCCTCCGGGACAGGAGTTATGGCTACACCTTC. It encodes CASSLRDRSYGYTF.

The table lists this clone with a few counts. This chain joins TRBV5-1 and TRBJ1-2; no reliable D call. This CDR3 has 14 residues. V was pared by 4 bases and J by 4 bases, with 14 bases between. The germline gives CDR1 SGHRS, CDR2 YFSETQ. The CDR3 DNA is TGCGCCAGCAGCCTGGGTGGGGTTTCCTATGGCTACACCTTC. This sequence encodes CASSLGGVSYGYTF.

This rearrangement joins TRBV19 to TRBJ2-5, with TRBD1 as a possible D gene (6 bases). The CDR3 runs to 15 residues. V lost 0 bases to trimming and J lost 5 bases, with 13 bases between them. Germline loops: CDR1 LNHDA, CDR2 SQIVND (reference sequence). DNA of the CDR3: TGTGCCAGTAGTATAGACCTGGACAGCAGGGAGACCCAGTACTTC. The encoded protein is CASSIDLDSRETQYF.

The count of this clone is one. The chain recombines TRBV21-1 with TRBJ2-7. TRBV21-1 is deemed a pseudogene. The CDR3 contains 12 residues. CDR3 loop: CASSKLPYEQYF. The DNA for the CDR3 is TGTGCCAGCAGTAAGTTACCCTACGAGCAGTACTTC.